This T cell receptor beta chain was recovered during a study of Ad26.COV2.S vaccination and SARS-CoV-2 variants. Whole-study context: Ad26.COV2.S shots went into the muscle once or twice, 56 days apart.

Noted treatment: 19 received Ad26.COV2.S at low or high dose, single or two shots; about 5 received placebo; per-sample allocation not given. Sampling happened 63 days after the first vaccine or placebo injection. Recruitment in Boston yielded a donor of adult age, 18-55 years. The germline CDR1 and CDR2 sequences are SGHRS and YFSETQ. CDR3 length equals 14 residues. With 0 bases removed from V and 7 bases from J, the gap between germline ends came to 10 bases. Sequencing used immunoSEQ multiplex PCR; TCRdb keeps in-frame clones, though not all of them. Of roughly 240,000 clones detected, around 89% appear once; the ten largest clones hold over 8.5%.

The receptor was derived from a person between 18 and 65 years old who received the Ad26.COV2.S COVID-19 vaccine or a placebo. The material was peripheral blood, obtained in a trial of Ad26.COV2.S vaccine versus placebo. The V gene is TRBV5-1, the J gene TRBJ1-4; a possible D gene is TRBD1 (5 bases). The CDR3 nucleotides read TGCGCCAGCAGCTTGGGGCCAGGGAGTGAAAAACTGTTTTTT. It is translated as CASSLGPGSEKLFF.